These 17 T cell receptor beta chains came from one sample sequenced in a study of blood T cell repertoires in COVID-19. Sequencing used immunoSEQ multiplex PCR; TCRdb keeps in-frame clones, though not all of them. The sample consists of 150,000 to 160,000 clones, 75% to 90% of them appearing once. The sequencing sample was made of peripheral blood. The receptor set was obtained from a man aged 55 to 70 with acute or convalescent COVID-19.

This clone occurred once. This chain uses TRBV2 with TRBJ2-7, with a weak D call TRBD2 (6 bases). V lost 2 bases to trimming and J lost 5 bases, with 16 bases between them. The CDR3 runs 15 residues. Germline CDR1 reads SNHLY; CDR2 reads FYNNEI. The CDR3 DNA is TGTGCCAGCAGTGAAAGGTGGCGGGAATCAAACGAGCAGTACTTC. Translation: CASSERWRESNEQYF.

The V gene is TRBV11-3, the J gene TRBJ2-7, with 7 positions matching TRBD2. Trimming at V came to 1 base and at J to 0 bases, leaving 0 bases not matched to a gene. This CDR3 is 14 amino acids long. Per the germline V gene, CDR1 is SGHNT and CDR2 is YENEEA. The CDR3 DNA sequence: TGTGCCAGCAGCTTAGGCGGGAGCTCCTACGAGCAGTACTTC. This codes for CASSLGGSSYEQYF. The full variable domain, its missing parts supplied by reference TRBV11-3 and TRBJ2-7, is EAGVVQSPRYKIIEKKQPVAFWCNPISGHNTLYWYLQNLGQGPELLIRYENEEAVDDSQLPKDRFSAERLKGVDSTLKIQPAELGDSAVYLCASSLGGSSYEQYFGPGTRLTVT.

This clone was picked up one time. The V and J genes are TRBV19 and TRBJ1-5; TRBD1 agrees at 7 bases. CDR1 LNHDA and CDR2 SQIVND come from the germline V gene (reference sequence). The CDR3 has 13 amino acids. V shed 5 bases, J shed 5 bases, and the junction held 3 bases outside the gene matches. CDR3 amino acids: CASSYRGDQPQHF. The CDR3 nucleotides read TGTGCCAGTAGTTACAGGGGAGATCAGCCCCAGCATTTT.

The chain couples TRBV7-2 to TRBJ2-7, with 9 positions matching TRBD2. CDR1 and CDR2 from the germline V gene are SGHTA and FQGNSA. The CDR3 totals 16 residues. The ends lost 0 bases at V and 3 bases at J; junction bases unmatched: 6. CDR3 DNA sequence: TGTGCCAGCAGCTTAGCGGGTAGCGGGGGCTACTACGAGCAGTACTTC. This codes for CASSLAGSGGYYEQYF.

V and J are TRBV6-6 and TRBJ2-1; TRBD2 aligns across 8 bases. The germline gives CDR1 MNHNY, CDR2 SVGAGI (reference sequence). V shed 2 bases and J 3 bases; nucleotides not matched to a gene: 3. The CDR3 sequence is 15 residues long. The CDR3 coding sequence is TGTGCCAGCAGTTACGCACGGGGGGGCTACAATGAGCAGTTCTTC. This sequence encodes CASSYARGGYNEQFF.

The CDR3 nucleotides read TGTGCTAGTGGTTTGTCGACAGGAGGAGGCTCACCCCTCCACTTT. Encoded protein: CASGLSTGGGSPLHF. The chain employs TRBV12-5 and TRBJ1-6; D might be TRBD1 (6 bases). V was cut by 2 bases and J by 10 bases, with 15 bases left in between. The CDR3 is 15 residues long. Per the germline V gene, CDR1 is LGHNT and CDR2 is FRNRAP.

V usage is TRBV5-4 and J usage is TRBJ2-7; TRBD1 is a possible D gene (6 bases). V lost 0 bases to trimming and J lost 6 bases, with 10 bases between them. The CDR3 extends over 13 amino acids. CDR1 is SGHNT and CDR2 is YYREEE in the germline V gene (reference sequence). CDR3 bases: TGTGCCAGCAGCTTGGACAGGGCCGGCGAGCAGTACTTC. It specifies CASSLDRAGEQYF.

The chain couples TRBV13 to TRBJ2-5; 12 bases match TRBD2. V shed 5 bases and J 5 bases; nucleotides not matched to a gene: 9. The CDR3 sequence is 16 residues long. Germline CDR1 is PRHDT and CDR2 is FYEKMQ (reference sequence). The CDR3 region is CASSGRLAGEEETQYF. As DNA, the CDR3 is TGTGCCAGCAGCGGACGACTAGCGGGAGAGGAGGAGACCCAGTACTTC.

The chain has TRBV29-1 and TRBJ1-5; 9 bases align to TRBD1. V shed 4 bases and J 5 bases; nucleotides not matched to a gene: 3. CDR3 length: 13 residues. The germline V gene encodes CDR1 SQVTM and CDR2 ANQGSEA. The CDR3 sequence is CSVGGTGHQPQHF. CDR3 DNA sequence: TGCAGCGTTGGTGGGACAGGGCATCAGCCCCAGCATTTT.

The chain has TRBV4-3 and TRBJ1-1, with D possibly TRBD1 on 5 matching bases. This CDR3 is 17 amino acids long. CDR1 and CDR2 (germline): LGHNA, YSLEER. With 0 bases removed from V and 1 base from J, the gap between germline ends came to 15 bases. The CDR3: CASSQDPQGRANTEAFF. The CDR3 nucleotides are TGCGCCAGCAGCCAAGATCCCCAGGGTCGAGCGAACACTGAAGCTTTCTTT.

The chain is built from TRBV13 and TRBJ1-1; D is unclear. The CDR3 is 13 residues long. V was cut by 4 bases and J by 1 base, with 7 bases left in between. In germline, CDR1 is PRHDT, CDR2 FYEKMQ (reference sequence). DNA of the CDR3: TGTGCCAGCAGCTCCGAGAGGAACACTGAAGCTTTCTTT. Protein product: CASSSERNTEAFF.

This clone showed up just a few times. The V gene is TRBV19, the J gene TRBJ1-5, with unresolved D. Germline V gives CDR1 LNHDA, CDR2 SQIVND (reference sequence). Trimming removed 7 bases from V and 7 bases from J, with 20 bases in between. There are 15 residues in the CDR3. The CDR3 spells CASNYGGGSRQPQHF. CDR3 sequence (DNA): TGTGCCAGTAACTATGGAGGTGGCAGTCGGCAGCCCCAGCATTTT.

This chain links TRBV28 with TRBJ2-7; possibly TRBD1 for D (6 bases). V was cut by 6 bases and J by 2 bases, with 14 bases left in between. This CDR3 is 14 amino acids long. The germline V gene encodes CDR1 MDHEN and CDR2 SYDVKM. The CDR3 is CASRPQGSPYEQYF. The CDR3 DNA reads as TGTGCCAGCAGACCTCAGGGGTCCCCCTACGAGCAGTACTTC.

The chain is built from TRBV9 and TRBJ1-2; TRBD1 matches at 7 bases. Germline V CDR1 and CDR2: SGDLS, YYNGEE. V lost 5 bases, J lost 9 bases, and 10 bases stayed unmatched. The CDR3 length is 13 residues. CDR3: CASSLTGSVSYTF. The CDR3 DNA sequence: TGTGCCAGCAGTTTGACAGGGTCGGTAAGCTACACCTTC.

The chain combines TRBV2 with TRBJ2-3; a weak D match, TRBD2 (5 bases). Germline CDR1 reads SNHLY; CDR2 reads FYNNEI. The CDR3 has 12 residues. V dropped 6 bases and J dropped 4 bases, with 8 bases sitting between them. The CDR3 DNA reads TGTGCCAGCAGGAGGGCTTCAGATACGCAGTATTTT. Its protein is CASRRASDTQYF.

This clone has only one observation. The rearrangement uses TRBV5-1 and TRBJ1-4; D possibly corresponds to TRBD1 (5 bases). CDR1 and CDR2 from the germline V gene are SGHRS and YFSETQ. The CDR3 runs 16 residues. The V end lost 2 bases, the J end lost 5 bases, and 16 bases lay between the germline ends. The DNA of the CDR3 is TGCGCCAGCAGCTTTCTTCCACAGCAGGGCAATGAAAAACTGTTTTTT. Residues: CASSFLPQQGNEKLFF.

This chain uses TRBV19 with TRBJ1-1, with a possible D match to TRBD1 (5 bases). Trimming took 5 bases from V and 0 from J, leaving 10 bases between them. The CDR3 runs 14 residues. CDR1 and CDR2 (germline): LNHDA, SQIVND (reference sequence). The chain's CDR3 is CASSRAGLNTEAFF. CDR3 nucleotide sequence: TGTGCCAGTAGTCGGGCAGGGTTGAACACTGAAGCTTTCTTT.